This T cell receptor beta chain was profiled in a study of blood T cell repertoires in COVID-19. The overall study: Sites in the United States, Italy and Spain provided acute and convalescent COVID-19 samples. PBMCs, B-cell-depleted T cells, or T cells provided the cDNA or gDNA that made up the material.

Original data processing: Scientists estimated how many nucleated cells there were by amplifying reference gene primers. Sequenced by immunoSEQ multiplex PCR; TCRdb stores in-frame clones only, minus some. V and J calls and clone size are copied from that table; D and trimming were computed from the DNA. The data show over 9,000 clones, 85% to 90% seen once. Germline lookup yields CDR1 KGHDR and CDR2 SFDVKD. Trimming took off 5 bases at V and 3 bases at J, with 10 bases between the two ends. This CDR3 region has 14 residues. The chain joins TRBV24-1 to TRBJ1-5; D gene ambiguous. This clonotype originated in a man in his sixties with acute or convalescent COVID-19. The sequenced sample consisted of peripheral blood. CDR3: CATSARRDNQPQHF. The CDR3 DNA follows: TGTGCCACCAGTGCAAGGCGGGACAATCAGCCCCAGCATTTT.